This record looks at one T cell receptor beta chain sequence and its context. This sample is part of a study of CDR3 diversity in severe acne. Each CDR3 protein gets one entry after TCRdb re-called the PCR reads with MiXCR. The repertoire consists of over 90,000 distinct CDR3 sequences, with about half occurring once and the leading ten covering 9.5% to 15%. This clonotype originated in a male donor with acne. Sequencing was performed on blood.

In nucleotides, the CDR3 is TGTGCCAGCAGTGACCCGGGACAGGGGAGCACTGAAGCTTTCTTT. The encoded protein is CASSDPGQGSTEAFF. This chain uses TRBV25-1 with TRBJ1-1; 10 bases map to TRBD1. V shed 3 bases and J 4 bases; nucleotides not matched to a gene: 5. Looked up from germline, CDR1 is MGHDK and CDR2 is SYGVNS. The length of the CDR3 is 15 residues. Full variable domain (remainder filled in from reference TRBV25-1 and TRBJ1-1): EADIYQTPRYLVIGTGKKITLECSQTMGHDKMYWYQQDPGMELHLIHYSYGVNSTEKGDLSSESTVSRIRTEHFPLTLESARPSHTSQYLCASSDPGQGSTEAFFGQGTRLTVV.